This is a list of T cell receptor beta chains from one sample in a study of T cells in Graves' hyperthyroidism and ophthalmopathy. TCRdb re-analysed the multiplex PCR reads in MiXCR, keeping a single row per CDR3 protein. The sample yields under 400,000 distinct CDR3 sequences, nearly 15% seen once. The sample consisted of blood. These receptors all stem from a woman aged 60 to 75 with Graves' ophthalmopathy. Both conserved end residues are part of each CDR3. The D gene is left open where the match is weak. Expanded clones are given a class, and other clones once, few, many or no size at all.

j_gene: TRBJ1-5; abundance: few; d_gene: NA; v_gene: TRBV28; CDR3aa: CASSSGMRQPQHF; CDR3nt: TGTGCCAGCAGCTCCGGAATGAGGCAGCCCCAGCATTTT
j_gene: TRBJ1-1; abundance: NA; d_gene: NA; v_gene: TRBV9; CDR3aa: CASSVLGGRTPATEAFF; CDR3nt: TGTGCCAGCAGCGTCCTCGGTGGGAGGACGCCAGCCACTGAAGCTTTCTTT
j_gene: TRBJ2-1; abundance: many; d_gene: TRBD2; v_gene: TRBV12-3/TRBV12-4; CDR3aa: CASSRRSAQLAGSYNEQFF; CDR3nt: TGTGCCAGCAGTCGCCGTTCAGCCCAACTAGCGGGGTCATACAATGAGCAGTTCTTC
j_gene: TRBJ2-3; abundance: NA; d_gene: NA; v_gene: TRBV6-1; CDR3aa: CASRSSTDTQYF; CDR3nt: TGTGCCAGCAGATCTAGCACAGATACGCAGTATTTT
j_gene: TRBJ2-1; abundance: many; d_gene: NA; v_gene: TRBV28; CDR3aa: CASRPFRGQGAGDEQFF; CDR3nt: TGTGCCAGCAGACCGTTTCGGGGGCAGGGGGCGGGAGATGAGCAGTTCTTC
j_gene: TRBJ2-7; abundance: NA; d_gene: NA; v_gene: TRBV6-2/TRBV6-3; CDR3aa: CASRQVISYEQYF; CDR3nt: TGTGCCAGCAGACAGGTTATCTCCTACGAGCAGTACTTC
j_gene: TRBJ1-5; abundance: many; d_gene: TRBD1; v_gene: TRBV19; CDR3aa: CASSDITGAYSNQPQHF; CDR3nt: TGTGCCAGCAGTGACATAACAGGGGCCTATAGCAATCAGCCCCAGCATTTT
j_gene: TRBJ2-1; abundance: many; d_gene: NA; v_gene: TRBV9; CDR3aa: CASSVEGNYHEQFF; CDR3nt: TGTGCCAGCAGCGTAGAGGGAAACTACCATGAGCAGTTCTTC
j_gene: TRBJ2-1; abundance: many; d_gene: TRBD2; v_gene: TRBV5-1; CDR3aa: CASSSSAGGYNEQFF; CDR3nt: TGCGCCAGCAGCTCTTCAGCGGGAGGCTACAATGAGCAGTTCTTC
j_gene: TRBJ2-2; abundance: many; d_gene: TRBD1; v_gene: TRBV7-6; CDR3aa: CASSATGVGGELFF; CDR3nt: TGTGCCAGCAGCGCAACAGGGGTCGGGGGGGAGCTGTTTTTT
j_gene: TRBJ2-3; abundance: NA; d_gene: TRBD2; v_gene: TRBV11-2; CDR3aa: CASRGTSGRVYTQYF; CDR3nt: TGTGCCAGCAGGGGGACTAGCGGGAGGGTTTATACGCAGTATTTT
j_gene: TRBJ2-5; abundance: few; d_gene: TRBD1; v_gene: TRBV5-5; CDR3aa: CASSRTGGTIRTQYF; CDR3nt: TGTGCCAGCAGCCGGACAGGGGGTACGATCCGGACCCAGTACTTC
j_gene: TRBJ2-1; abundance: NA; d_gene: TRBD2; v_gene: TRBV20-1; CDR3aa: CSAQLAGGSHNEQFF; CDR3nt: TGCAGTGCCCAACTAGCGGGAGGGTCACACAATGAGCAGTTCTTC
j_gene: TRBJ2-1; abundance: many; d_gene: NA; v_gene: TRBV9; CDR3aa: CASSVAGQSYNEQFF; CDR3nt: TGTGCCAGCAGCGTAGCGGGTCAATCCTACAATGAGCAGTTCTTC
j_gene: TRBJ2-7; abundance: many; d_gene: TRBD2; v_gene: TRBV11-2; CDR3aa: CASSLVAGPPEVEQYF; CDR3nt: TGTGCCAGCAGCTTAGTAGCGGGCCCCCCTGAGGTGGAGCAGTACTTC
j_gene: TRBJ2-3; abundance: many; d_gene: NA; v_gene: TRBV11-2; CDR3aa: CASSSPAGLGRDTQYF; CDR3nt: TGTGCCAGCAGCTCCCCTGCAGGGCTTGGGAGAGATACGCAGTATTTT
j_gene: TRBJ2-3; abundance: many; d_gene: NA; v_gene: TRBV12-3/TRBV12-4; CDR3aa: CASSLVGRDTQYF; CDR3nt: TGTGCCAGCAGTTTAGTAGGCAGAGATACGCAGTATTTT
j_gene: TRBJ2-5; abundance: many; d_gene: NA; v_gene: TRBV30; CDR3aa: CAWSPRNQETQYF; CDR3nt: TGTGCCTGGAGTCCCAGGAACCAAGAGACCCAGTACTTC
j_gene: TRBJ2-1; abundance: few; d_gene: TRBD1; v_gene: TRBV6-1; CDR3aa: CASSRDTGDEQFF; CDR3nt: TGTGCCAGCAGTCGGGACACAGGGGATGAGCAGTTCTTC
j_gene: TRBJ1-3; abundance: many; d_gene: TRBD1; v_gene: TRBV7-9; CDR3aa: CASSIRGQGDSGNTIYF; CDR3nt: TGTGCCAGCAGCATTAGAGGACAGGGCGACTCTGGAAACACCATATATTTT
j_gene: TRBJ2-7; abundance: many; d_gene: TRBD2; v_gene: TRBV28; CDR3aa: CASSLAGVGRKQYF; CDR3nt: TGTGCCAGCAGTCTAGCGGGAGTAGGCCGGAAGCAGTACTTC
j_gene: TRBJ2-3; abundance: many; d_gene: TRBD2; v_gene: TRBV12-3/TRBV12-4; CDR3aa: CASSSPWIRLAGVRTDTQYF; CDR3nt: TGTGCCAGCAGTTCCCCCTGGATCCGACTAGCGGGAGTTCGAACAGATACGCAGTATTTT
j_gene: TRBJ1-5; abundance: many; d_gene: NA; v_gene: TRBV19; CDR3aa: CASSDSTKQPQHF; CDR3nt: TGTGCCAGTAGCGACAGCACGAAGCAGCCCCAGCATTTT
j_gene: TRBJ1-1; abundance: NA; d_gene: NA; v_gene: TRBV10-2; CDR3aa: CAACGAGNTEAFF; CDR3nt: TGCGCAGCTTGCGGTGCAGGTAACACTGAAGCTTTCTTT
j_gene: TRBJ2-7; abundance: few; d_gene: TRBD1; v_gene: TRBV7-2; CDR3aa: CASSRRTGGADEQYF; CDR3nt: TGTGCCAGCAGCCGTCGGACAGGGGGCGCGGACGAGCAGTACTTC
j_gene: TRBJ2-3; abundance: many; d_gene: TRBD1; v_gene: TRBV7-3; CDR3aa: CASSPQTGGTDTQYF; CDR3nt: TGTGCCAGCAGCCCTCAGACAGGGGGCACAGATACGCAGTATTTT
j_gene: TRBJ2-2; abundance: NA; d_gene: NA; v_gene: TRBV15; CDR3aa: CATSRGSVSTGELFF; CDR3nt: TGTGCCACCAGCAGAGGGTCGGTCTCCACCGGGGAGCTGTTTTTT
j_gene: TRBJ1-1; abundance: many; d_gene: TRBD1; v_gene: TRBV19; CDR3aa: CASSPRTGGRTEAFF; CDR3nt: TGTGCCAGTAGTCCGAGGACAGGGGGCAGGACTGAAGCTTTCTTT
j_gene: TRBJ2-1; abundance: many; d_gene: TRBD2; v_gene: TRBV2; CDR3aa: CASSSRSGSSYNEQFF; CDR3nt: TGTGCCAGCAGTTCCCGTAGCGGGAGCTCCTACAATGAGCAGTTCTTC
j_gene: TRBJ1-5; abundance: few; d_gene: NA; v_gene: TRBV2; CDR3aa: CASSPADQPQHF; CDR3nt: TGTGCCAGCAGCCCAGCTGATCAGCCCCAGCATTTT
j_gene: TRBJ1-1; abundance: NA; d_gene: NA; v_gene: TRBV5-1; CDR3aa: CASSLAVGRELEAFF; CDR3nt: TGCGCCAGCAGCTTGGCCGTGGGGAGGGAGCTTGAAGCTTTCTTT
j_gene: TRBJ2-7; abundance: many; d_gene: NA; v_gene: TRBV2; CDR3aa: CASSDHEQYF; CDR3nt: TGTGCCAGCAGTGACCACGAGCAGTACTTC
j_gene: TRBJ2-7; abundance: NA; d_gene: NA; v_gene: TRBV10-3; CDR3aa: CAISESKFKGPYEQYF; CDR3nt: TGTGCCATCAGTGAGTCTAAGTTCAAGGGCCCCTACGAGCAGTACTTC
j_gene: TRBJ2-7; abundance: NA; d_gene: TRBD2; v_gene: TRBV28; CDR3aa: CASGPLRGREREQYF; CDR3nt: TGTGCCAGCGGCCCATTGAGAGGGAGGGAACGGGAGCAGTACTTC
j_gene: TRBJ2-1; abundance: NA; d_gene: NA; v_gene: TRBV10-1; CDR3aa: CASSESWGSHEQFF; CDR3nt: TGCGCCAGCAGTGAGTCGTGGGGGTCCCATGAGCAGTTCTTC
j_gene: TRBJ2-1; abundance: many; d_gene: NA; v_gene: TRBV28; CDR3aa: CASSGVQQFF; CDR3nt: TGTGCCAGCTCCGGGGTACAGCAGTTCTTC
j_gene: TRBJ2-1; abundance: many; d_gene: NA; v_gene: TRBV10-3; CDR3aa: CAITQEGSTEQFF; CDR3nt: TGTGCCATCACCCAAGAGGGGTCGACTGAGCAGTTCTTC
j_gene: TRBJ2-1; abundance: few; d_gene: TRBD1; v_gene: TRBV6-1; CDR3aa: CASSRGQGSNEQFF; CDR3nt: TGTGCCAGCAGTAGGGGACAGGGTAGCAATGAGCAGTTCTTC
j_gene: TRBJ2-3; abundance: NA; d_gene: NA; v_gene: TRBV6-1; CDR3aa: CASSATVVPDTQYF; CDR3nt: TGTGCCAGCAGTGCGACAGTCGTCCCAGATACGCAGTATTTT
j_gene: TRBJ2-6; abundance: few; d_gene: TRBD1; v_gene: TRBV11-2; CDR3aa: CASSLGSGQYSGANVLTF; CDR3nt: TGTGCCAGCAGCTTAGGTTCGGGACAGTACTCTGGGGCCAACGTCCTGACTTTC
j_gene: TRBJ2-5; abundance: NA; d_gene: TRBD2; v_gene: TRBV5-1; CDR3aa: CASSLNAGVGETQYF; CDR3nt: TGCGCCAGCAGCTTAAACGCGGGAGTTGGGGAGACCCAGTACTTC
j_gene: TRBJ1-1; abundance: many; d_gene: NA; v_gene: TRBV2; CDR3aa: CASSPLGGSEAFF; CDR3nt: TGTGCCAGCAGTCCCCTAGGAGGCTCTGAAGCTTTCTTT
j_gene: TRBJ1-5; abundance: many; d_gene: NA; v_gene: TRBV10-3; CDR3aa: CAIGPEGGNQPQHF; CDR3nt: TGTGCCATCGGCCCAGAGGGGGGCAATCAGCCCCAGCATTTT
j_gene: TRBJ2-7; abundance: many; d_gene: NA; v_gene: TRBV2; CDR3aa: CASKKDPPPSYEQYF; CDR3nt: TGTGCCAGCAAGAAGGACCCCCCGCCCTCCTACGAGCAGTACTTC
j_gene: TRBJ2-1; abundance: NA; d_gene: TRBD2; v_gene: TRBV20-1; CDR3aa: CSARGPGLAGLNEQFF; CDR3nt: TGCAGTGCTAGAGGCCCGGGACTAGCGGGGTTAAATGAGCAGTTCTTC
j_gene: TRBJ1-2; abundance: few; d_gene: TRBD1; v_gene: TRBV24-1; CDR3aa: CATSDDRGWYGYTF; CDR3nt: TGTGCCACCAGTGATGACAGGGGCTGGTATGGCTACACCTTC
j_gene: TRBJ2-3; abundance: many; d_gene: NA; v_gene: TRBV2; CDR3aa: CASSDGSTDTQYF; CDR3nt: TGTGCCAGCAGTGACGGGAGCACAGATACGCAGTATTTT
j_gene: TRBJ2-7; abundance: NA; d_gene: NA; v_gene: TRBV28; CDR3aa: CASSLRTNEQYF; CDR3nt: TGTGCCAGCAGTTTAAGGACGAACGAGCAGTACTTC
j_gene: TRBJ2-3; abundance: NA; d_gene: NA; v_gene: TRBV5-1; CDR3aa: CASSLVSGFSTDTQYF; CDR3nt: TGCGCCAGCAGCTTGGTCTCGGGATTTAGCACAGATACGCAGTATTTT
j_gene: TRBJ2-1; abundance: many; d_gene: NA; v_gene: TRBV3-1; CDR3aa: CASSLTNNEQFF; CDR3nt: TGTGCCAGCAGCCTAACAAACAATGAGCAGTTCTTC
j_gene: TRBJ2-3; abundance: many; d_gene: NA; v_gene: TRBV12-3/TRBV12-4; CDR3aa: CASSPPSLGGGTDTQYF; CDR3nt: TGTGCCAGCAGTCCCCCCTCGTTAGGCGGTGGCACAGATACGCAGTATTTT
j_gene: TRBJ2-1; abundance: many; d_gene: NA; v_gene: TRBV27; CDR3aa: CASSFLDPRDEQFF; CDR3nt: TGTGCCAGCAGTTTCCTCGACCCCAGGGATGAGCAGTTCTTC
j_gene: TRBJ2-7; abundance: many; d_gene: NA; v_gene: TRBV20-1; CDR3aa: CSASLTGTYEQYF; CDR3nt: TGCAGTGCGAGCTTAACAGGGACCTACGAGCAGTACTTC
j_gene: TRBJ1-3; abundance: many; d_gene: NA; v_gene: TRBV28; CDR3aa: CASSFSGVSGNTIYF; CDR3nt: TGTGCCAGCAGTTTCTCGGGAGTTTCTGGAAACACCATATATTTT